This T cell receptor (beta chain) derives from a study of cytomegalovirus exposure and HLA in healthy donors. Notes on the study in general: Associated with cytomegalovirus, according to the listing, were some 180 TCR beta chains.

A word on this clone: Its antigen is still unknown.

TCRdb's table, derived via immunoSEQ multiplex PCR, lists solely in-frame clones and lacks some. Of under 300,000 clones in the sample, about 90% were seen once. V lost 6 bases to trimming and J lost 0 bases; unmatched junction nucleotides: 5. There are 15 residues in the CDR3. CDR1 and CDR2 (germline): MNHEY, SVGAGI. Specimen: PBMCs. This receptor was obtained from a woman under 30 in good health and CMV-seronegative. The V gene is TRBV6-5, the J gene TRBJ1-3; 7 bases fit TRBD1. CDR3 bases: TGTGCCAGCAGACGGACAGGACCCTCTGGAAACACCATATATTTT. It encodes CASRRTGPSGNTIYF.